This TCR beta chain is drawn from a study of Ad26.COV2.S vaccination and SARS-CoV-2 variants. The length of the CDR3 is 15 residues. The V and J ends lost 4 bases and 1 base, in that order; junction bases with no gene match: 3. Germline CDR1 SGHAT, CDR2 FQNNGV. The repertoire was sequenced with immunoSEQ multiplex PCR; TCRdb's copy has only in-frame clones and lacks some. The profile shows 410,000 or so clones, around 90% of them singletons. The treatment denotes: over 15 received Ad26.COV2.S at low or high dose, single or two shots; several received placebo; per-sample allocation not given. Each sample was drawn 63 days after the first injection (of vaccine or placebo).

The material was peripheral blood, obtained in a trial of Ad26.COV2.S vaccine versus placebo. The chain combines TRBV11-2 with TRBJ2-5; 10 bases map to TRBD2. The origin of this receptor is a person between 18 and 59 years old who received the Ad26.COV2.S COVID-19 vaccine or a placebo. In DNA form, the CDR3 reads TGTGCCAGCAGCTCCTGGACTAGCGGCCAAGAGACCCAGTACTTC. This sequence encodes CASSSWTSGQETQYF.